The 8 T cell receptor beta chains given below trace back to one sample, sequenced in a study of T cell responses to AZD1222 COVID-19 vaccine. The assay was immunoSEQ multiplex PCR, and TCRdb's table has in-frame clones only and misses some. Of some 150,000 clones in the sample, roughly 88% were seen once. The sequences come from peripheral blood, collected on day 0 of MenACWY control vaccination. The receptors originated from an adult in good health.

The CDR3 DNA reads as TGTGCCACCAGCAGAGATTTGGAGACCCAGTACTTC. It codes for CATSRDLETQYF. This rearrangement joins TRBV15 to TRBJ2-5; D call uncertain. The germline V and J ends were trimmed by 0 bases and 5 bases, with 4 bases remaining between them. CDR3 length: 12 amino acids. Germline V gives CDR1 LNHNV, CDR2 YYDKDF (reference sequence).

The V call is TRBV6-5, the J call TRBJ1-2, with D perhaps matching TRBD1 (5 bases). V was pared by 6 bases and J by 3 bases, with 14 bases between. This CDR3 contains 14 residues. The germline CDR1 and CDR2 sequences are MNHEY and SVGAGI. The CDR3 bases are TGTGCCAGCAGACCCGGGACGGGGGACTATGGCTACACCTTC. This translates into CASRPGTGDYGYTF.

As regards this clone: The same CDR3 also results from other DNA sequences found in this sample. CDR3 loop: CASSQETGWNTGELFF. CDR3 DNA sequence: TGTGCCAGCAGCCAAGAAACGGGTTGGAACACCGGGGAGCTGTTTTTT. The V and J genes are TRBV4-2 and TRBJ2-2, with no clear D. Trimming pared 0 bases from V and 1 base from J, leaving 9 bases between. This CDR3 is built from 16 residues. Per the germline V gene, CDR1 is LGHNA and CDR2 is YNFKEQ.

This chain uses TRBV25-1 with TRBJ1-4; possibly TRBD1 for D (5 bases). V was pared by 1 base and J by 4 bases, with 7 bases between. The CDR3 has 14 amino acids. Germline V gene lookup returns CDR1 MGHDK and CDR2 SYGVNS. The CDR3 loop reads CASSEWGLNEKLFF. CDR3 nucleotides: TGTGCCAGCAGTGAATGGGGCCTTAATGAAAAACTGTTTTTT.

This clone was recorded only once. The V and J genes are TRBV19 and TRBJ1-5; tentatively, D is TRBD1 (5 bases). The V end lost 5 bases, the J end lost 7 bases, and 12 bases lay between the germline ends. Per germline, CDR1 LNHDA and CDR2 SQIVND (reference sequence). The CDR3 is made up of 13 amino acids. CDR3 DNA sequence: TGTGCCAGTAGTGACAGATCTCACCAGCCCCAGCATTTT. This codes for CASSDRSHQPQHF.

This chain joins TRBV6-2 or TRBV6-3 and TRBJ2-2; unclear D gene. V lost 6 bases, J lost 2 bases, and 4 bases lay in between. CDR3 length: 12 amino acids. Germline V lookup: CDR1 MNHEY, CDR2 SVGEGT. The CDR3 reads CASSRNTGELFF. CDR3 nucleotides: TGTGCCAGCAGCCGAAACACCGGGGAGCTGTTTTTT.

This sequence joins TRBV28 and TRBJ1-6, with 7 bases aligning to TRBD1. Germline V gene sequence: CDR1 MDHEN, CDR2 SYDVKM. CDR3 size: 14 residues. After removal of 5 bases from V and 8 bases from J, the junction contained 6 bases not matched to a gene. In DNA, the CDR3 is TGTGCCAGCAGTGTCCGGGACAGCTATTCACCCCTCCACTTT. It codes for CASSVRDSYSPLHF.

The V call is TRBV9, the J call TRBJ2-5; 7 bases agree with TRBD1. Per germline, CDR1 SGDLS and CDR2 YYNGEE. The length of the CDR3 is 15 residues. Trimming took 4 bases from V and 0 from J; bases not matched to a gene: 6. The CDR3 sequence: CASSRTGMYQETQYF. CDR3 DNA: TGTGCCAGCAGCAGGACAGGCATGTACCAAGAGACCCAGTACTTC.